A single count supports the clone carrying this T cell receptor (beta chain). This may come from a read error, since a much larger clone is one base off. This specimen belongs to a study of T cells in Graves' hyperthyroidism and ophthalmopathy. RNA transcripts provided the source from which TCR beta CDR3 regions were amplified. HTBI primers drove first-round RT-PCR of the TCR CDR3. TCRdb re-derived calls from the multiplex PCR reads in MiXCR, one entry per CDR3 protein. The sample includes around 720,000 distinct CDR3 sequences, about 35% seen only once; the top ten take 31%. The CDR3 covers 13 residues. Germline CDR1 reads LGHNA; CDR2 reads YSLEER.

This chain links TRBV4-3 with TRBJ1-2, with D tentatively TRBD1 (5 bases). The receptor comes from a woman aged 40 to 50 with Graves' hyperthyroidism. Sequencing was performed on blood. CDR3 in DNA: TGCGTCAGCAGCCAAGATGGGACCGGGGGCTACACCTTC. Translated: CVSSQDGTGGYTF.